One and the same sample provided the 30 T cell receptor beta chains below, sequenced in a study of T cells in Graves' hyperthyroidism and ophthalmopathy. Template material for amplifying TCR beta CDR3 regions consisted of RNA transcripts. The TCR CDR3 was amplified in a first-round RT-PCR using the HTBI primer set. TCRdb independently ran MiXCR on the multiplex PCR reads; one entry per CDR3 protein. This table holds more than 550,000 distinct CDR3 sequences, around 19% found once. Specimen: blood. Receptors originate from a woman between 45 and 65 years old with Graves' hyperthyroidism that later progressed to Graves' ophthalmopathy.

This clonotype was detected many times. The chain carries TRBV7-9 and TRBJ2-7, with D unresolved. The germline gives CDR1 SEHNR, CDR2 FQNEAQ (reference sequence). The germline V and J ends were trimmed by 5 bases and 0 bases, with 11 bases remaining between them. CDR3 length: 14 amino acids. The CDR3 sequence is CASSLAGYSYEQYF. For the CDR3, the DNA is TGTGCCAGCAGCCTTGCTGGTTACTCCTACGAGCAGTACTTC.

This clonotype occurred a few times. The V call is TRBV7-2, the J call TRBJ1-5; TRBD1 is a possible D gene (5 bases). Looked up from germline, CDR1 is SGHTA and CDR2 is FQGNSA. With 7 bases removed from V and 6 bases from J, the gap between germline ends came to 19 bases. The CDR3 runs 15 residues. CDR3 amino acids: CASTQDGTISQPQHF. The CDR3 DNA sequence: TGTGCCAGCACCCAAGACGGGACTATCAGTCAGCCCCAGCATTTT. The full variable domain, with the rest looked up from reference TRBV7-2 and TRBJ1-5, is GAGVSQSPSNKVTEKGKDVELRCDPISGHTALYWYRQSLGQGLEFLIYFQGNSAPDKSGLPSDRFSAERTGGSVSTLTIQRTQQEDSAVYLCASTQDGTISQPQHFGDGTRLSIL.

This clonotype has at least ten counts. The chain couples TRBV6-5 to TRBJ1-1; no definite D call. Germline CDR1 is MNHEY and CDR2 is SVGAGI. V was cut by 3 bases and J by 1 base, with 9 bases left in between. The CDR3 totals 14 residues. CDR3 nucleotide sequence: TGTGCCAGCAGTTATCGGTTTGGGAACACTGAAGCTTTCTTT. This gives the protein CASSYRFGNTEAFF.

This clonotype was counted a few times. V gene TRBV12-3 or TRBV12-4 combines with J gene TRBJ1-3; TRBD1 might be the D (5 bases). Trimming stripped 3 bases from V and 0 bases from J, with 15 bases between. CDR3 length equals 17 residues. The CDR3 coding sequence is TGTGCCAGCAGTTTGCGGGGCACCGCAAGCTCTGGAAACACCATATATTTT. As protein: CASSLRGTASSGNTIYF.

There are a few counts of this clonotype. The chain has TRBV10-3 and TRBJ1-2; 8 positions agree with TRBD1. V shed 6 bases, J shed 3 bases, and the junction held 6 bases outside the gene matches. CDR3 size: 14 residues. The V gene's germline CDR1 is ENHRY and CDR2 SYGVKD. The CDR3 DNA reads as TGTGCCATCAGGGACAGGGAGGAAGACTATGGCTACACCTTC. It encodes CAIRDREEDYGYTF.

Comment on this clonotype: A much more abundant neighbour one base away suggests this may be a read error. The chain links TRBV5-5 to TRBJ1-1, with D unresolved. This CDR3 comprises 13 residues. CDR1 and CDR2 (germline): SGHKS, YYEKEE (reference sequence). V dropped 1 base and J dropped 5 bases, with 9 bases sitting between them. In DNA, the CDR3 is TGTGCCAGCAGCTTGACCCGGGAGACTGAAGCTTTCTTT. It yields the protein CASSLTRETEAFF.

Regarding this clonotype: A much bigger clone sits one base away, suggesting this may be a read error. J is TRBJ2-7 and V is TRBV18, with D uncertain. The CDR3 covers 14 residues. CDR1 KGHSH and CDR2 LQKENI come from the germline V gene. The DNA for the CDR3 is TGTACCAGCTCACCAAAGACGGAGACCTACGAGCAGTACTTC. Its protein product is CTSSPKTETYEQYF.

This chain uses TRBV6-1 with TRBJ1-5, with 11 positions matching TRBD1. V lost 4 bases, J lost 9 bases, and 2 bases stayed unmatched. The CDR3 is 13 amino acids. Looked up from germline, CDR1 is MNHNS and CDR2 is SASEGT. CDR3 sequence reads: CASSGTGGRPQHF. CDR3 nucleotide sequence: TGTGCCAGCAGTGGGACAGGGGGCCGGCCCCAGCATTTT.

This clonotype was seen more than once but under ten times. J is TRBJ1-3 and V is TRBV20-1; D not resolved. This CDR3 region has 12 residues. The germline gives CDR1 DFQATT, CDR2 SNEGSKA (reference sequence). Trimming removed 6 bases from V and 0 bases from J, with 6 bases in between. The chain's CDR3 is CSAPLSGNTIYF. CDR3 nucleotides: TGCAGTGCGCCCCTCTCTGGAAACACCATATATTTT.

This chain connects TRBV7-2 to TRBJ2-1; TRBD2 matches at 8 bases. This CDR3 has 14 residues. Germline assignment: CDR1 SGHTA and CDR2 FQGNSA. V was clipped by 5 bases and J by 8 bases; unmatched bases: 8. DNA for the CDR3: TGTGCCAGCAGCCGGGAGGGGAGGGACCATGAGCAGTTCTTC. Translated: CASSREGRDHEQFF.

The rearrangement uses TRBV10-3 and TRBJ2-2; a weak D match, TRBD1 (6 bases). The V gene lost 7 bases and the J gene lost 2 bases, with 11 bases spanning the gap. The CDR3 is 14 residues long. Germline lookup yields CDR1 ENHRY and CDR2 SYGVKD. CDR3 amino acids: CAITPDRNTGELFF. CDR3 nucleotide sequence: TGTGCCATCACCCCGGACAGAAACACCGGGGAGCTGTTTTTT.

This sequence joins TRBV13 and TRBJ2-1, with TRBD2 as a possible D gene (6 bases). This CDR3 spans 13 amino acids. Trimming took off 5 bases at V and 9 bases at J, with 14 bases between the two ends. CDR1 PRHDT and CDR2 FYEKMQ come from the germline V gene (reference sequence). This chain's CDR3 is CASSVIWGGEQFF. CDR3 nucleotides: TGTGCCAGCAGCGTAATTTGGGGAGGTGAGCAGTTCTTC.

This clonotype was observed many times. The genes are TRBV27 and TRBJ2-5, with D unclear. Germline values: CDR1 MNHEY, CDR2 SMNVEV (reference sequence). This CDR3 has 12 amino acids. Trimming pared 8 bases from V and 4 bases from J, leaving 11 bases between. CDR3: CASGWTAETQYF. The CDR3 nucleotides are TGTGCCAGCGGCTGGACCGCAGAGACCCAGTACTTC.

The chain recombines TRBV6-1 with TRBJ2-7, with TRBD1 identical over 7 bases. Germline-derived CDR1 and CDR2 are MNHNS and SASEGT. J lost 4 bases, V lost 1 base, and 7 bases had no gene match. CDR3 length: 15 amino acids. CDR3: CASSEGGTALYEQYF. The CDR3 nucleotides read TGTGCCAGCAGTGAAGGAGGGACAGCTTTATACGAGCAGTACTTC.

The table lists this clonotype with a few counts. The CDR3 bases are TGTGCCAGCAGTTACTCGCGCAGCCTCCAAGAGACCCAGTACTTC. Its translation: CASSYSRSLQETQYF. The chain has TRBV6-6 and TRBJ2-5; no reliable D call. The V and J ends lost 0 bases and 1 base respectively, with 9 bases between them. The CDR3 extends over 15 amino acids. The germline CDR1 and CDR2 sequences are MNHNY and SVGAGI (reference sequence).

Remarks on this clonotype: The junction differs from germline at one of its ends, possibly a read error. V gene TRBV15 combines with J gene TRBJ2-2; 13 bases agree with TRBD2. Per the germline V gene, CDR1 is LNHNV and CDR2 is YYDKDF (reference sequence). The CDR3 runs to 18 residues. The CDR3 protein is CATSYAAGDLLAGGGLFF. The CDR3 DNA reads as TGTGCCACCAGCTACGCGGCGGGAGATCTACTAGCGGGGGGGGGGCTGTTTTTT.

The chain has TRBV30 and TRBJ2-4, with D unclear. The V end was cut by 0 bases, the J end by 11 bases, with 17 bases between. This CDR3 has 14 amino acids. Germline V gene lookup returns CDR1 GTSNPN and CDR2 SVGIG (reference sequence). CDR3 DNA sequence: TGTGCCTGGAGTGTCTCAGTAAGAGATACCGTTCAGTACTTC. Encoded protein: CAWSVSVRDTVQYF.

This clonotype appeared once. A read error may explain this, as a much larger clone is one base away. The chain is built from TRBV10-3 and TRBJ2-5; D is possibly TRBD1 (6 bases). The CDR3 loop spans 15 amino acids. Per the germline V gene, CDR1 is ENHRY and CDR2 is SYGVKD. Trimming cost V 9 bases and J 5 bases, with 22 bases left between them. The CDR3, as DNA: TGTGCCATAAAACCCACCGGGACAAGGTTGGAGACCCAGTACTTC. As protein: CAIKPTGTRLETQYF.

The genes are TRBV19 and TRBJ2-2, with 11 bases fitting TRBD1. The CDR3 is made up of 15 amino acids. The V gene's germline CDR1 is LNHDA and CDR2 SQIVND (reference sequence). Trimming took 7 bases from V and 3 from J; bases not matched to a gene: 4. The CDR3 region is CASKGQGVDTGELFF. The CDR3 DNA reads TGTGCCAGTAAGGGACAGGGGGTTGACACCGGGGAGCTGTTTTTT.

The chain joins TRBV7-9 to TRBJ2-2; D is perhaps TRBD2 (5 bases). V lost 3 bases and J lost 1, with 12 bases in between. The CDR3 has 16 amino acids. The germline V gene encodes CDR1 SEHNR and CDR2 FQNEAQ (reference sequence). In DNA form, the CDR3 reads TGTGCCAGCAGCTTTGTCCCGGCGGGGAACACCGGGGAGCTGTTTTTT. It yields the protein CASSFVPAGNTGELFF. The whole variable domain, remainder taken from reference TRBV7-9 and TRBJ2-2, is DTGVSQNPRHKITKRGQNVTFRCDPISEHNRLYWYRQTLGQGPEFLTYFQNEAQLEKSRLLSDRFSAERPKGSFSTLEIQRTEQGDSAMYLCASSFVPAGNTGELFFGEGSRLTVL.

This clonotype was seen ten or more times. The chain has TRBV20-1 and TRBJ2-5, with TRBD2 identical over 10 bases. Germline values: CDR1 DFQATT, CDR2 SNEGSKA (reference sequence). The CDR3 runs 14 residues. The V segment lost 6 bases and the J segment 7 bases; nucleotides outside the gene matches: 11. DNA for the CDR3: TGCAGTGCCGCTACTAGCGGGGCATGGGGGACCCAGTACTTC. This codes for CSAATSGAWGTQYF.

The chain combines TRBV6-1 with TRBJ1-5; possible D gene TRBD1, 5 bases. V was shortened by 7 bases and J by 1 base, with 11 bases between the two germline ends. The CDR3 length is 14 residues. The germline V gene encodes CDR1 MNHNS and CDR2 SASEGT. CDR3 nucleotides: TGTGCCAGCAATAGCAGGGAAAGCAATCAGCCCCAGCATTTT. Translating gives CASNSRESNQPQHF.

This chain joins TRBV29-1 and TRBJ2-5; 10 bases agree with TRBD1. CDR1 SQVTM and CDR2 ANQGSEA come from the germline V gene. With 3 bases clipped from V and 5 bases from J, the junction kept 6 bases outside the gene matches. The CDR3 extends over 14 amino acids. The CDR3 loop reads CSVDGTGVAETQYF. The CDR3 DNA reads as TGCAGCGTTGATGGGACAGGGGTTGCGGAGACCCAGTACTTC.

In its sample, this clonotype was seen many times. The V and J genes are TRBV12-3 or TRBV12-4 and TRBJ2-4; TRBD2 agrees at 7 bases. The CDR3 totals 13 residues. The junction had 2 bases not matched to a gene; V was cut back by 2 bases and J by 7 bases. CDR3 nucleotide sequence: TGTGCCAGCAGTTTACAGGGAGGGAACATTCAGTACTTC. Translated: CASSLQGGNIQYF.

Ten or more counts support this clonotype. The V gene is TRBV11-2, the J gene TRBJ1-4; a weak D match, TRBD1 (5 bases). CDR3 size: 15 residues. V was shortened by 6 bases and J by 0 bases, with 11 bases between the two germline ends. CDR1 and CDR2 (germline): SGHAT, FQNNGV. This CDR3 is CASSFGTSTNEKLFF. The CDR3 DNA sequence: TGTGCCAGCAGTTTTGGGACCTCAACTAATGAAAAACTGTTTTTT. Using reference TRBV11-2 and TRBJ1-4 for the parts outside the CDR3, the full variable domain is EAGVAQSPRYKIIEKRQSVAFWCNPISGHATLYWYQQILGQGPKLLIQFQNNGVVDDSQLPKDRFSAERLKGVDSTLKIQPAKLEDSAVYLCASSFGTSTNEKLFFGSGTQLSVL.

This clonotype was recorded only once. The chain uses TRBV27 and TRBJ2-3; the D gene is possibly TRBD1 (6 bases). The CDR3 is 15 residues long. With 3 bases removed from V and 0 bases from J, the gap between germline ends came to 10 bases. The V gene's germline CDR1 is MNHEY and CDR2 SMNVEV (reference sequence). The CDR3 bases are TGTGCCAGCAGTTTGGGGACAATAAGCACAGATACGCAGTATTTT. Its translation is CASSLGTISTDTQYF.

The chain is built from TRBV19 and TRBJ1-2; D is undetermined. There are 15 residues in the CDR3. From germline, CDR1 is LNHDA and CDR2 SQIVND (reference sequence). Trimming stripped 6 bases from V and 0 bases from J, with 14 bases between. CDR3 residues: CASSGQVRANYGYTF. CDR3 nucleotide sequence: TGTGCCAGTAGCGGGCAGGTTCGAGCTAACTATGGCTACACCTTC.

This chain connects TRBV19 to TRBJ1-6; TRBD1 might be the D (5 bases). V dropped 5 bases and J dropped 7 bases, with 9 bases sitting between them. The germline V gene has CDR1 LNHDA and CDR2 SQIVND (reference sequence). This CDR3 is built from 13 residues. CDR3 sequence: CASSAGLNSPLHF. In DNA form, the CDR3 reads TGTGCCAGTAGTGCGGGGCTCAATTCACCCCTCCACTTT.

V usage is TRBV6-4 and J usage is TRBJ2-7, with D tentatively TRBD1 (5 bases). Per germline, CDR1 MRHNA and CDR2 SNTAGT. V lost 0 bases and J 5 bases, leaving 14 bases between the germline ends. The length of the CDR3 is 15 residues. In DNA, the CDR3 is TGTGCCAGCAGTGACTCGACTGACAGCCCTCACGAGCAGTACTTC. Translation gives CASSDSTDSPHEQYF.

This clonotype was counted at least ten times. The chain is built from TRBV20-1 and TRBJ2-7, with TRBD2 identical over 8 bases. Germline-derived CDR1 and CDR2 are DFQATT and SNEGSKA (reference sequence). The CDR3 has 13 amino acids. J lost 3 bases, V lost 5 bases, and 6 bases had no gene match. The CDR3 DNA follows: TGCAGTGCTTCGAGAGGGACTAGCTACGAGCAGTACTTC. It encodes CSASRGTSYEQYF.